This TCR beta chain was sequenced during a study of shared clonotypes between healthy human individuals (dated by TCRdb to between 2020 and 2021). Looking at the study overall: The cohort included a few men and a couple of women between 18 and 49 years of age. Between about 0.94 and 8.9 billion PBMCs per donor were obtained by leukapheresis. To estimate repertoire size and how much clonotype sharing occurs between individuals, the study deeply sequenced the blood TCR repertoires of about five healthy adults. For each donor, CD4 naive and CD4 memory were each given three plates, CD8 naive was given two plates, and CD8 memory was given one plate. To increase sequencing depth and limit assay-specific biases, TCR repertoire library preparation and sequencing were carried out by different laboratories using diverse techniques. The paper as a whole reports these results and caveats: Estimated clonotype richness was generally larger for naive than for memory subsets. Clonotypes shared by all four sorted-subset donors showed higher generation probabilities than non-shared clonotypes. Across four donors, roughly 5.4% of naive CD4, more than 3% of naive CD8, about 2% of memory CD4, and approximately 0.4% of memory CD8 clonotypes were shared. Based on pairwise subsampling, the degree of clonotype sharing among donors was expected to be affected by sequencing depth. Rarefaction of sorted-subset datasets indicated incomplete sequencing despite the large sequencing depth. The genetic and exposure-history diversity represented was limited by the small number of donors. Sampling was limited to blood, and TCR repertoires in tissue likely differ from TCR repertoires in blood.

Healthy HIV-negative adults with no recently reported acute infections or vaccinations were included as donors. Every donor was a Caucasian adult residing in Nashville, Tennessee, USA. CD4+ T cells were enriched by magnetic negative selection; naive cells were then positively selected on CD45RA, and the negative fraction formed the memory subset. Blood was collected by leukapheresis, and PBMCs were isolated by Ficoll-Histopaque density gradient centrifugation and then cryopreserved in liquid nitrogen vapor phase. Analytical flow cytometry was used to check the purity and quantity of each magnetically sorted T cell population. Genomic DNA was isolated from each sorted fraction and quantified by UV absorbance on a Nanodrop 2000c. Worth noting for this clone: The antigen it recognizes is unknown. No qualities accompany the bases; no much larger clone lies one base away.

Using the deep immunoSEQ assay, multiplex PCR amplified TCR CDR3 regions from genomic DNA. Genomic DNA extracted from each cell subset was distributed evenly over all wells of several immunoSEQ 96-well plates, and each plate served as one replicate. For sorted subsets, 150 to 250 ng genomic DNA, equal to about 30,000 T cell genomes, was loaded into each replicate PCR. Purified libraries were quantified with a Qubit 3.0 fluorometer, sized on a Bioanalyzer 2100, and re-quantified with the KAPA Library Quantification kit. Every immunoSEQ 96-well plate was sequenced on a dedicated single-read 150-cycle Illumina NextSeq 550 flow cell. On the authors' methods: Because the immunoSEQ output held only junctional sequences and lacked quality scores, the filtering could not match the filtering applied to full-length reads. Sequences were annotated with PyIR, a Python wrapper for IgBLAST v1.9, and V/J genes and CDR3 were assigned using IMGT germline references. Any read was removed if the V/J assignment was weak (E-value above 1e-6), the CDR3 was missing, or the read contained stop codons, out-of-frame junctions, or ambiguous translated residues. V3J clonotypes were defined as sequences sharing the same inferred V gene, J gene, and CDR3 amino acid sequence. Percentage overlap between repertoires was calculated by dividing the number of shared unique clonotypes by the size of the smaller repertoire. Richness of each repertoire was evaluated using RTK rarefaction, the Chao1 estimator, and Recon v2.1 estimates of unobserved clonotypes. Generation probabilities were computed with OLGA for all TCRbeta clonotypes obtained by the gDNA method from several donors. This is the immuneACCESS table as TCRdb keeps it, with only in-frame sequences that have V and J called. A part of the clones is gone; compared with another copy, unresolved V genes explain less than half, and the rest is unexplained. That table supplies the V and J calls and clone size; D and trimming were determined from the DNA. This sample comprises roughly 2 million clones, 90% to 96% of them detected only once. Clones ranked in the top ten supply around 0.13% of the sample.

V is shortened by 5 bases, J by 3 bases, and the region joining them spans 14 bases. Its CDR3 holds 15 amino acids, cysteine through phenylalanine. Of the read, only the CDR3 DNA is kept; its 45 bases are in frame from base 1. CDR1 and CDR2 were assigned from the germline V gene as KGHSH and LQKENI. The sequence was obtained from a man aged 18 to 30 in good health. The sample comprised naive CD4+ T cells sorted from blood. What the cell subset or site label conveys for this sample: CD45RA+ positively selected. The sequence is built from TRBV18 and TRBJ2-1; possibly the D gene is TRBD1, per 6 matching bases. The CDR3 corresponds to CASSWGQGVYNEQFF. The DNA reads TGTGCCAGCTCATGGGGACAAGGGGTCTACAATGAGCAGTTCTTC.